The 27 T cell receptor beta chains below come from one sample, sequenced in a study of OX40 agonist ivuxolimab in advanced cancers. Method: immunoSEQ multiplex PCR; TCRdb's copy keeps in-frame clones and lacks some. The table lists 150,000 to 180,000 clones, approximately 94% of them singletons. The input for sequencing was CD4+ or CD8+ T cells sorted from blood, taken in a trial of the OX40 agonist ivuxolimab. Source of these receptors: an adult with an advanced solid tumor such as melanoma, head and neck, liver or kidney cancer.

The rearrangement joins TRBV19 to TRBJ2-1; 9 bases are a match to TRBD2. V trimming: 8 bases; J trimming: 7 bases; junction bases outside the gene matches: 9. Germline lookup yields CDR1 LNHDA and CDR2 SQIVND (reference sequence). The CDR3 has 14 amino acids. The CDR3 region has the DNA TGTGCCAGTGGCTCCGGGACTAGCTGGAATGAGCAGTTCTTC. Amino acid sequence: CASGSGTSWNEQFF.

The V call is TRBV6-5, the J call TRBJ2-7, with D unclear. Germline V gives CDR1 MNHEY, CDR2 SVGAGI. Trimming took off 5 bases at V and 3 bases at J, with 5 bases between the two ends. The CDR3 totals 11 residues. This CDR3 is CASSRNYEQYF. The CDR3 DNA sequence: TGTGCCAGCAGTCGAAACTACGAGCAGTACTTC.

A few counts support this clone. V is TRBV10-3 and J is TRBJ1-5; D uncertain. The germline gives CDR1 ENHRY, CDR2 SYGVKD. Trimming shortened V by 8 bases and J by 2 bases, and 13 bases separated the two germline ends. The CDR3 is 14 amino acids. The CDR3 loop is CAIFSGIGNQPQHF. Here the CDR3 DNA reads TGTGCCATCTTTTCTGGGATAGGCAATCAGCCCCAGCATTTT.

This clone was detected once. One end of the junction is discordant with germline, which a read error may explain. The chain links TRBV11-2 to TRBJ1-4; no clear D. This CDR3 comprises 14 residues. The germline V gene encodes CDR1 SGHAT and CDR2 FQNNGV. CDR3 amino acids: CASSLRFANEKLFF. CDR3 coding DNA: TGTGCCAGCAGCTTACGGTTCGCTAACGAAAAACTGTTTTTT.

This chain links TRBV28 with TRBJ2-7; no clear D. The CDR3 is made up of 11 amino acids. V was cut by 7 bases and J by 2 bases, with 6 bases left in between. Germline assignment: CDR1 MDHEN and CDR2 SYDVKM. The DNA of the CDR3 is TGTGCCAGCACCACAACCTACGAGCAGTACTTC. Its protein product is CASTTTYEQYF.

This clone appeared once. The chain links TRBV5-6 to TRBJ1-5; TRBD1 is a possible D gene (6 bases). The CDR3 totals 13 residues. Trimming shortened V by 4 bases and J by 6 bases, and 11 bases separated the two germline ends. CDR1 and CDR2 from the germline V gene are SGHDT and YYEEEE. CDR3 coding DNA: TGTGCCAGCAGCACACAGGGCTCTCAGCCCCAGCATTTT. It is translated as CASSTQGSQPQHF.

V is TRBV10-3 and J is TRBJ2-7; D not resolved. CDR3 length equals 12 residues. Trimming removed 3 bases from V and 0 bases from J, with 3 bases in between. Germline CDR1 is ENHRY and CDR2 is SYGVKD. CDR3 sequence (DNA): TGTGCCATCAGTGACCACTCCTACGAGCAGTACTTC. Translating it yields CAISDHSYEQYF.

The chain carries TRBV21-1 and TRBJ2-3; the D segment call TRBD2 is taken from the table without a DNA check. TRBV21-1 is classified as a pseudogene. CDR3 length: 17 amino acids. The CDR3 coding sequence is TGTGCCAGCAGCAAACATGGCCCGAGGCGGAGGACAGATACGCAGTATTTT. Translated: CASSKHGPRRRTDTQYF.

In its sample, this clone was seen a few times. This chain uses TRBV28 with TRBJ1-5; D uncertain. The V and J ends lost 10 bases and 0 bases respectively, with 10 bases between them. Germline CDR1 and CDR2: MDHEN and SYDVKM. This CDR3 has 13 residues. The CDR3 region is CATSEDSNQPQHF. The DNA of the CDR3 is TGTGCCACCTCGGAAGATAGCAATCAGCCCCAGCATTTT.

Only one count was recorded for this clone. This sequence joins TRBV7-2 and TRBJ2-4, with D possibly being TRBD1 (5 bases). This CDR3 is 18 amino acids long. Looked up from germline, CDR1 is SGHTA and CDR2 is FQGNSA. Trimming removed 1 base at V and 1 base at J, with 17 bases between. The CDR3 DNA reads as TGTGCCAGCAGCTTAGGGCGCGGCAGGGCAGGGGCCAAAAACATTCAGTACTTC. Translation gives CASSLGRGRAGAKNIQYF.

This sequence joins TRBV2 and TRBJ2-7; weak D call: TRBD2 (6 bases). V dropped 4 bases and J dropped 4 bases, with 14 bases sitting between them. This CDR3 contains 14 residues. CDR1 is SNHLY, CDR2 FYNNEI, per germline. CDR3 nucleotides: TGTGCCAGCAGTGGACATCGGGGGAGTTACGAGCAGTACTTC. Protein product: CASSGHRGSYEQYF.

This chain connects TRBV6-6 to TRBJ1-4; D call uncertain. The germline CDR1 and CDR2 sequences are MNHNY and SVGAGI (reference sequence). CDR3 length equals 13 residues. Trimming took 6 bases from V and 7 from J, leaving 12 bases between them. In DNA, the CDR3 is TGTGCCAGCAGCCGAGCGGGCGGTGAAAAACTGTTTTTT. Residues: CASSRAGGEKLFF.

The chain uses TRBV7-2 and TRBJ1-1, with 7 positions matching TRBD1. The V gene end was trimmed by 5 bases and the J gene end by 5 bases; junction bases not matched to a gene: 8. CDR1 SGHTA and CDR2 FQGNSA come from the germline V gene. There are 14 residues in the CDR3. CDR3 DNA: TGTGCCAGCAGCGGAAGACAGGGAGGGACTGAAGCTTTCTTT. Its translation: CASSGRQGGTEAFF.

The gene calls are TRBV18 and TRBJ1-1; no reliable D call. The CDR3 has 13 residues. Looked up from germline, CDR1 is KGHSH and CDR2 is LQKENI. V dropped 6 bases and J dropped 3 bases, with 11 bases sitting between them. The CDR3 DNA is TGTGCCAGCTCGTCCGCGAGGGACACTGAAGCTTTCTTT. This codes for CASSSARDTEAFF.

J is TRBJ1-5 and V is TRBV11-2; 7 bases are shared with TRBD1. This CDR3 region has 15 residues. CDR1 is SGHAT, CDR2 FQNNGV, per germline. V lost 5 bases, J lost 11 bases, and 15 bases stayed unmatched. The CDR3 DNA sequence: TGTGCCAGCAGCCCAGGGGGGACAGCCCCAGGGGCCCAGCATTTT. Protein product: CASSPGGTAPGAQHF.

The sample holds a few counts of this clone. The chain employs TRBV2 and TRBJ1-5; D is ambiguous. In germline, CDR1 is SNHLY, CDR2 FYNNEI. CDR3 length equals 13 residues. The V end was cut by 9 bases, the J end by 0 bases, with 9 bases between. CDR3 nucleotides: TGTGCCAGAGACACAAATAGCAATCAGCCCCAGCATTTT. Protein: CARDTNSNQPQHF.

This chain connects TRBV28 to TRBJ1-5, with 8 nucleotides matching TRBD1. CDR3 length: 15 amino acids. The J segment lost 9 bases and the V segment lost 6 bases, leaving 13 bases of the junction unmatched. Germline V gene data show CDR1 as MDHEN and CDR2 as SYDVKM. The CDR3 nucleotides are TGTGCCAGCAGCTGGGGACAGGCGCCCGTAGCGCCCCAGCATTTT. Its translation: CASSWGQAPVAPQHF.

The chain has TRBV4-1 and TRBJ2-5; D perhaps matches TRBD2 (6 bases). V lost 0 bases to trimming and J lost 5 bases, with 16 bases between them. The germline V gene has CDR1 MGHRA and CDR2 YSYEKL. The CDR3 consists of 16 residues. CDR3 sequence (DNA): TGCGCCAGCAGCCAAGATCGGGGGTTTTATAGCGAGACCCAGTACTTC. It specifies CASSQDRGFYSETQYF.

This clone showed up just once. The V and J genes are TRBV2 and TRBJ1-6; TRBD1 might be the D (6 bases). The CDR3 runs to 15 residues. Trimming shortened V by 3 bases and J by 7 bases, and 13 bases separated the two germline ends. Germline V gene data show CDR1 as SNHLY and CDR2 as FYNNEI. The CDR3 DNA sequence: TGTGCCAGCAGTGAGCGACAGGTTCACAATTCACCCCTCCACTTT. It translates to CASSERQVHNSPLHF.

Written as DNA, the CDR3 is TGTGCCAGCAATCTCCCCGGGAAAGCCCCCTACGAGCAGTACTTC. Translating gives CASNLPGKAPYEQYF. The chain has TRBV6-6 and TRBJ2-7; possible D gene TRBD2, 5 bases. V was trimmed by 7 bases and J by 2 bases, leaving 18 bases between them. This CDR3 region has 15 residues. Germline-derived CDR1 and CDR2 are MNHNY and SVGAGI (reference sequence).

This rearrangement joins TRBV18 to TRBJ1-4; 10 bases are a match to TRBD1. In germline, CDR1 is KGHSH, CDR2 LQKENI. CDR3 size: 15 residues. V lost 3 bases, J lost 6 bases, and 4 bases stayed unmatched. The CDR3, as DNA: TGTGCCAGCTCACCCCGACAGGGGGCGGATGAAAAACTGTTTTTT. Its protein is CASSPRQGADEKLFF. Combining the CDR3 with reference TRBV18 and TRBJ1-4 gives the whole variable domain NAGVMQNPRHLVRRRGQEARLRCSPMKGHSHVYWYRQLPEEGLKFMVYLQKENIIDESGMPKERFSAEFPKEGPSILRIQQVVRGDSAAYFCASSPRQGADEKLFFGSGTQLSVL.

This rearrangement joins TRBV6-5 to TRBJ2-7, with D possibly TRBD1 on 6 matching bases. This CDR3 is 15 amino acids long. Germline CDR1 MNHEY, CDR2 SVGAGI. V was pared by 0 bases and J by 2 bases, with 11 bases between. The CDR3 nucleotides are TGTGCCAGCAGTTACTCCCGACAGGAACCCTACGAGCAGTACTTC. Protein: CASSYSRQEPYEQYF.

V usage is TRBV10-3 and J usage is TRBJ2-1, with 14 positions matching TRBD2. This CDR3 has 16 amino acids. The ends lost 4 bases at V and 9 bases at J; junction bases unmatched: 8. CDR1 is ENHRY and CDR2 is SYGVKD in the germline V gene. The DNA of the CDR3 is TGTGCCATCAGTGGGACTAGCGGGAGGATGGTGGTTGAGCAGTTCTTC. Its protein is CAISGTSGRMVVEQFF.

The chain is built from TRBV28 and TRBJ2-7, with 9 nucleotides matching TRBD2. The J segment lost 3 bases and the V segment lost 2 bases, leaving 8 bases of the junction unmatched. The CDR3 contains 16 residues. CDR1 and CDR2 from the germline V gene are MDHEN and SYDVKM. DNA for the CDR3: TGTGCCAGCAGTTTAGCACGGGCTAGCGGGAACTACGAGCAGTACTTC. Translating gives CASSLARASGNYEQYF.

CDR3 region: CASSSLPGTGVGGYTF. The CDR3 coding sequence is TGTGCCAGCAGCTCCCTTCCCGGGACAGGGGTCGGGGGCTACACCTTC. The J gene is TRBJ1-2, the V gene TRBV5-5, with 10 bases identical to TRBD1. The CDR3 is 16 amino acids. J gave up 8 bases and V 3 bases, and 13 bases lay outside the gene matches. CDR1 is SGHKS and CDR2 is YYEKEE in the germline V gene (reference sequence).

The chain carries TRBV7-3 and TRBJ1-2; TRBD1 matches at 10 bases. The CDR3 is 14 residues long. V gave up 5 bases and J gave up 5 bases; unmatched junction bases: 5. Germline V gene sequence: CDR1 SGHTA, CDR2 FQGTGA. The CDR3 sequence: CASSPTGGEYGYTF. The DNA of the CDR3 is TGTGCCAGCAGCCCGACAGGGGGCGAGTATGGCTACACCTTC.

The chain uses TRBV6-5 and TRBJ1-4; possible D gene TRBD1, 5 bases. Germline CDR1 and CDR2: MNHEY and SVGAGI. V was trimmed by 5 bases and J by 8 bases, leaving 18 bases between them. The CDR3 contains 15 residues. CDR3 protein: CASSGMGQSREKLFF. The CDR3 DNA reads TGTGCCAGCAGTGGGATGGGGCAGTCACGAGAAAAACTGTTTTTT.